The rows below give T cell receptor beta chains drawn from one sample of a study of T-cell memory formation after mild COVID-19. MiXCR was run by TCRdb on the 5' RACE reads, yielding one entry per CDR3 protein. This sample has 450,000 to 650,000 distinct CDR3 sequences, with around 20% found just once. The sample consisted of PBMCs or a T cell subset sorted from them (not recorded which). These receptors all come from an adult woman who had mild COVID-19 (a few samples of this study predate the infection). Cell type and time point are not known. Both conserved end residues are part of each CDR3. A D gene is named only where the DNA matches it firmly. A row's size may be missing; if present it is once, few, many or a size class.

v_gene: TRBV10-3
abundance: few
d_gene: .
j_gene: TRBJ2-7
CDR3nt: TGTGCCATCAGTTCGCAGGGGTCCTACGAGCAGTACTTC
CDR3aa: CAISSQGSYEQYF

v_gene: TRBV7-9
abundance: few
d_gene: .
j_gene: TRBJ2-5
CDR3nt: TGTGCCAGCAGCTTAGGGACTTTAGACCAAGAGACCCAGTACTTC
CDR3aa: CASSLGTLDQETQYF

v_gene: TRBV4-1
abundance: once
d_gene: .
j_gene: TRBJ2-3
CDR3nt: TGCGCCAGCAGCCAACTAATTAGCGGAACGGGCACAGATACGCAGTATTTT
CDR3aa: CASSQLISGTGTDTQYF

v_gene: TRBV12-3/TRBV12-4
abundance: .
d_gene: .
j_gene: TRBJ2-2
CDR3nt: TGTGCCAGCACCAACCTGGGGTTAGCCGGGGAGCTGTTTTTT
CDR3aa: CASTNLGLAGELFF

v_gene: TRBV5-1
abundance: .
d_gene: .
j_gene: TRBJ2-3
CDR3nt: TGCGCCAGCAGCGCCAGGGGAACCAGCACAGATACGCAGTATTTT
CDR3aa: CASSARGTSTDTQYF

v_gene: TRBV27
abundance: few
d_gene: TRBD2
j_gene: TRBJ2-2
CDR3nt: TGTGCCAGCAGCGGGGGGTACACCGGGGAGCTGTTTTTT
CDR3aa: CASSGGYTGELFF

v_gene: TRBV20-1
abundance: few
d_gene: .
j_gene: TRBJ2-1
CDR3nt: TGCAGTGCTAGAGATCGAGTCTTTACCTCCTACAATGAGCAGTTCTTC
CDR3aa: CSARDRVFTSYNEQFF

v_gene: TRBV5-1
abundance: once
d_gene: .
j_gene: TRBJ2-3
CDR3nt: TGCGCCAGCAGCTTGGAGGGAAAGGGCACAGATACGCAGTATTTT
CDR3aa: CASSLEGKGTDTQYF

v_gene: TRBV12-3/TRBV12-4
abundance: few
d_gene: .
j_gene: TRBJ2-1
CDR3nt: TGTGCCAGCAGGACTGGGGTTGGGGCCCATGAGCAGTTCTTC
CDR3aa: CASRTGVGAHEQFF

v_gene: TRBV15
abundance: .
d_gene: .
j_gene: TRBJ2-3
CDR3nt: TGTGCCACCAGAAGAGCGGCCCGGGGTATAAGCACAGATACGCAGTATTTT
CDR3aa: CATRRAARGISTDTQYF

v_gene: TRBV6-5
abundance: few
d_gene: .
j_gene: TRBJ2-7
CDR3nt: TGTGCCAGCGGAAGCGAGCACTTC
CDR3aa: CASGSEHF

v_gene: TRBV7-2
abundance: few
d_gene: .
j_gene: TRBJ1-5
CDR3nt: TGTGCCAGCAGCTTAGGACGGATTGATCAGCCCCAGCATTTT
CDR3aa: CASSLGRIDQPQHF

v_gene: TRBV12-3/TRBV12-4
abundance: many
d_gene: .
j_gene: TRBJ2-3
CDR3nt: TGTGCCAGCATTTCGGACAGCACAGATACGCAGTATTTT
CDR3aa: CASISDSTDTQYF

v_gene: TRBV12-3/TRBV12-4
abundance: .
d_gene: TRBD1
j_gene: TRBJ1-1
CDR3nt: TGTGCCAGCAGTTTATCAGGCAGGGGGCACACTGAAGCTTTCTTT
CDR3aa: CASSLSGRGHTEAFF

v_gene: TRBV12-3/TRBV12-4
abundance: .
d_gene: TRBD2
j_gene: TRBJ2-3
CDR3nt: TGTGCCAGCAGTTTTCCCCTTAGCGGGTCCACAGATACGCAGTATTTT
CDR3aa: CASSFPLSGSTDTQYF

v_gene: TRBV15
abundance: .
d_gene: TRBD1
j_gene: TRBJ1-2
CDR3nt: TGTGCCACCAGCAGAGATTTGGGGACAGGCGAGCGCTACACCTTC
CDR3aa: CATSRDLGTGERYTF

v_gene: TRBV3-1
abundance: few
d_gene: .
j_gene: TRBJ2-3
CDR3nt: TGTGCCAGCAGTAACCTTGTCGGAGATACGCAGTATTTT
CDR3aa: CASSNLVGDTQYF

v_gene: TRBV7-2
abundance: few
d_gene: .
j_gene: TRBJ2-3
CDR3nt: TGTGCCAGCAGCCCGGGGCGGCAGTGGAGGACAGATACGCAGTATTTT
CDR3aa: CASSPGRQWRTDTQYF

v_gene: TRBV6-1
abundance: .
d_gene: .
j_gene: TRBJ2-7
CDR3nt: TGTGCCAGCAGTGTCCTCGCCAGTGGTTCCTACGAGCAGTACTTC
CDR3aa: CASSVLASGSYEQYF

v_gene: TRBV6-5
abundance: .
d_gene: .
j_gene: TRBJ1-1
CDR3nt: TGTGCCAGCAGTTCCCTCTTTTTTCGGGGGCGGGCTTTCTTT
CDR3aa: CASSSLFFRGRAFF

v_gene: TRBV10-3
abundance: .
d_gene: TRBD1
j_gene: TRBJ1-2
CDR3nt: TGTGCCATCACCAGTAAGGGGACAGGGGGCAACTATGGCTACACCTTC
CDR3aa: CAITSKGTGGNYGYTF